This entry lists 24 T cell receptor beta chains sequenced from one sample in a study of CD8 T cells in ankylosing spondylitis. Via MiXCR, TCRdb re-called the 5' RACE reads, giving one row per CDR3 protein. The table lists 190,000 or so distinct CDR3 sequences, roughly 13% of them singletons, with about 15% in the top ten. The specimen was blood, either unsorted or a sorted T cell fraction (not recorded which). These receptors came from a male donor with ankylosing spondylitis or in good health (not recorded which).

This clonotype was seen only a few times. V and J are TRBV5-1 and TRBJ2-7; D might be TRBD2 (6 bases). V was pared by 2 bases and J by 1 base, with 10 bases between. This CDR3 is 14 amino acids long. Germline V CDR1 and CDR2: SGHRS, YFSETQ. This CDR3 reads CASSFGRGSYEQYF. Here the CDR3 DNA reads TGCGCCAGCAGCTTCGGTCGGGGGTCCTACGAGCAGTACTTC.

The rearrangement joins TRBV12-3 or TRBV12-4 to TRBJ1-1; 12 bases fit TRBD1. The CDR3 totals 15 residues. With 5 bases clipped from V and 4 bases from J, the junction kept 5 bases outside the gene matches. The CDR3 spells CASSAGTGGLTEAFF. The CDR3 DNA is TGTGCCAGCAGTGCCGGGACAGGGGGCCTCACTGAAGCTTTCTTT.

This clonotype was seen many times. This chain joins TRBV9 and TRBJ2-2; D may correspond to TRBD1 or TRBD2 (6 bases each). Trimming left V 3 bases short and J 3 bases short, with 15 bases between. The CDR3 sequence is 16 residues long. The germline gives CDR1 SGDLS, CDR2 YYNGEE. CDR3 in amino acids: CASSAHREAYTGELFF. DNA for the CDR3: TGTGCCAGCAGCGCCCACAGGGAGGCGTACACCGGGGAGCTGTTTTTT. Based on the CDR3 plus reference TRBV9 and TRBJ2-2, the full variable domain is DSGVTQTPKHLITATGQRVTLRCSPRSGDLSVYWYQQSLDQGLQFLIQYYNGEERAKGNILERFSAQQFPDLHSELNLSSLELGDSALYFCASSAHREAYTGELFFGEGSRLTVL.

The chain has TRBV5-1 and TRBJ2-7, with 7 nucleotides matching TRBD1. The junction had 10 bases not matched to a gene; V was cut back by 4 bases and J by 3 bases. The CDR3 is 15 amino acids. Looked up from germline, CDR1 is SGHRS and CDR2 is YFSETQ. Here the CDR3 DNA reads TGCGCCAGCAGCCCGAACCCGACAGGGTTCTACGAGCAGTACTTC. Residues: CASSPNPTGFYEQYF.

This clonotype was detected a few times. Here the CDR3 DNA reads TGTGCCAGCAGTCCAAGCGGGGGCTTTTACAATGAGCAGTTCTTC. Encoded protein: CASSPSGGFYNEQFF. J is TRBJ2-1 and V is TRBV12-3 or TRBV12-4; TRBD2 aligns across 8 bases. The CDR3 runs to 15 residues. The J segment lost 4 bases and the V segment lost 5 bases, leaving 7 bases of the junction unmatched.

CDR3 in DNA: TGTGCCAGCTCACCTATGGAGACCCAGTACTTC. Translated, it gives CASSPMETQYF. V is TRBV18 and J is TRBJ2-5; no clear D. The CDR3 length is 11 residues. Germline V lookup: CDR1 KGHSH, CDR2 LQKENI. Trimming stripped 3 bases from V and 5 bases from J, with 4 bases between.

The sample holds a few counts of this clonotype. This sequence joins TRBV14 and TRBJ2-7; 9 bases align to TRBD1. The CDR3 extends over 16 amino acids. The V segment lost 4 bases and the J segment 2 bases; nucleotides outside the gene matches: 9. Per germline, CDR1 SGHDN and CDR2 FVKESK. CDR3 DNA sequence: TGTGCCAGCAGCCCGGTCGGACAGGGGTTACCCTACGAGCAGTACTTC. Amino acids: CASSPVGQGLPYEQYF.

This clonotype came up a few times. The V call is TRBV5-1, the J call TRBJ2-7; D perhaps matches TRBD2 (6 bases). CDR1 SGHRS and CDR2 YFSETQ come from the germline V gene. The V gene lost 4 bases and the J gene lost 2 bases, with 19 bases spanning the gap. The CDR3 spans 16 residues. The CDR3 nucleotides read TGCGCCAGCAGCCTTCCACGGACTAAGGAAACCTACGAGCAGTACTTC. Its protein is CASSLPRTKETYEQYF. The full variable domain, rest sourced from reference TRBV5-1 and TRBJ2-7, is KAGVTQTPRYLIKTRGQQVTLSCSPISGHRSVSWYQQTPGQGLQFLFEYFSETQRNKGNFPGRFSGRQFSNSRSEMNVSTLELGDSALYLCASSLPRTKETYEQYFGPGTRLTVT.

This clonotype occurred a few times. This sequence joins TRBV7-9 and TRBJ2-2, with 11 bases lining up with TRBD2. The trim removed 6 bases at V and 3 bases at J, leaving 6 bases unmatched. Germline V gene sequence: CDR1 SEHNR, CDR2 FQNEAQ (reference sequence). The CDR3 sequence is 16 residues long. Here the CDR3 reads CASRGGTSGYTGELFF. CDR3 bases: TGTGCCAGCAGAGGTGGGACTAGCGGATACACCGGGGAGCTGTTTTTT. Full variable domain (outside the CDR3, taken from reference TRBV7-9 and TRBJ2-2): DTGVSQNPRHKITKRGQNVTFRCDPISEHNRLYWYRQTLGQGPEFLTYFQNEAQLEKSRLLSDRFSAERPKGSFSTLEIQRTEQGDSAMYLCASRGGTSGYTGELFFGEGSRLTVL.

The rearrangement joins TRBV4-1 to TRBJ1-1; D gene uncertain. This CDR3 has 13 residues. The germline V gene has CDR1 MGHRA and CDR2 YSYEKL. The ends were cut back, 2 bases at V and 3 bases at J, with 7 bases in the middle. The CDR3, as DNA: TGCGCCAGCAGCCAACCGGGGTACACTGAAGCTTTCTTT. Its protein is CASSQPGYTEAFF.

Ten or more counts support this clonotype. The rearrangement joins TRBV6-1 to TRBJ2-1; TRBD2 matches at 11 bases. Germline V gives CDR1 MNHNS, CDR2 SASEGT. V lost 6 bases, J lost 6 bases, and 7 bases stayed unmatched. The CDR3 has 15 residues. CDR3 DNA sequence: TGTGCCAGCAGGGAGGGACTAGCGGATTCCAATGAGCAGTTCTTC. Encoded protein: CASREGLADSNEQFF.

This clonotype was seen ten or more times. The chain couples TRBV20-1 to TRBJ1-1; the D is unclear. V was trimmed by 1 base and J by 5 bases, leaving 11 bases between them. The germline gives CDR1 DFQATT, CDR2 SNEGSKA (reference sequence). This CDR3 contains 13 residues. The CDR3 DNA reads TGCAGTGCTAGAGGTACCGGGAGGACTGAAGCTTTCTTT. It yields the protein CSARGTGRTEAFF.

The chain has TRBV6-1 and TRBJ2-6; maybe TRBD2 (5 bases). V was cut by 2 bases and J by 2 bases, with 7 bases left in between. The CDR3 runs to 15 residues. Germline loops: CDR1 MNHNS, CDR2 SASEGT. The CDR3 nucleotides are TGTGCCAGCAGTGAACTGGGAGCTGGGGCCAACGTCCTGACTTTC. It translates to CASSELGAGANVLTF.

The chain joins TRBV20-1 to TRBJ2-7, with TRBD1 matching 7 bases. The CDR3 contains 13 residues. Germline V gene lookup returns CDR1 DFQATT and CDR2 SNEGSKA (reference sequence). The J segment lost 4 bases and the V segment lost 0 bases, leaving 3 bases of the junction unmatched. The CDR3 loop reads CSAREQGTYEQYF. CDR3 coding DNA: TGCAGTGCTAGAGAACAGGGGACATACGAGCAGTACTTC.

In its sample, this clonotype was seen many times. The chain combines TRBV4-1 with TRBJ1-2, with 8 nucleotides matching TRBD1. Germline CDR1 reads MGHRA; CDR2 reads YSYEKL. The CDR3 covers 15 residues. V dropped 3 bases and J dropped 0; count of bases not matched to a gene: 3. CDR3 coding DNA: TGCGCCAGCAGCCACATGACAGGGGCTAACTATGGCTACACCTTC. Translating it yields CASSHMTGANYGYTF.

The sample holds a few counts of this clonotype. V usage is TRBV19 and J usage is TRBJ2-1, with a tentative D call TRBD2 (6 bases). This CDR3 region has 12 residues. V dropped 10 bases and J dropped 10 bases, with 17 bases sitting between them. Per the germline V gene, CDR1 is LNHDA and CDR2 is SQIVND (reference sequence). The DNA of the CDR3 is TGTGCCACCTCGACTAGTTCTGAGGAGCAGTTCTTC. Translation: CATSTSSEEQFF.

The V and J genes are TRBV7-9 and TRBJ2-7, with 9 bases lining up with TRBD1. J gave up 4 bases and V 5 bases, and 9 bases lay outside the gene matches. CDR1 and CDR2 from the germline V gene are SEHNR and FQNEAQ (reference sequence). The CDR3 has 15 amino acids. The CDR3 region has the DNA TGTGCCAGCAGCCCAGCGGGGACAGGGTTGTACGAGCAGTACTTC. This translates into CASSPAGTGLYEQYF.

The chain combines TRBV7-9 with TRBJ2-7; D perhaps matches TRBD2 (6 bases). Deletions cut 5 bases from V and 0 bases from J, with 14 bases between. The CDR3 is 15 amino acids. Per germline, CDR1 SEHNR and CDR2 FQNEAQ (reference sequence). In nucleotides, the CDR3 is TGTGCCAGCAGCCCCTACGGAGGGAACTCCTACGAGCAGTACTTC. Translation gives CASSPYGGNSYEQYF. The whole variable domain, remainder taken from reference TRBV7-9 and TRBJ2-7, is DTGVSQNPRHKITKRGQNVTFRCDPISEHNRLYWYRQTLGQGPEFLTYFQNEAQLEKSRLLSDRFSAERPKGSFSTLEIQRTEQGDSAMYLCASSPYGGNSYEQYFGPGTRLTVT.

V is TRBV4-1 and J is TRBJ2-1; 11 bases match TRBD2. CDR3 length: 15 amino acids. CDR1 and CDR2 (germline): MGHRA, YSYEKL. J was trimmed by 11 bases and V by 3 bases; bases with no gene match: 9. As DNA, the CDR3 is TGCGCCAGCAGCCAGATGAGAACTAGCGGGAGTAAGCAGTTCTTC. Its protein is CASSQMRTSGSKQFF.

This clonotype has just a few counts. This rearrangement joins TRBV11-2 to TRBJ2-7; 8 nucleotides agree with TRBD2. Germline loops: CDR1 SGHAT, CDR2 FQNNGV. The CDR3 sequence is 14 residues long. The J segment lost 4 bases and the V segment lost 11 bases, leaving 13 bases of the junction unmatched. The CDR3 DNA sequence: TGTGCCGACCGGGTCCCGGGAGGGTCGTACGAGCAGTACTTC. It specifies CADRVPGGSYEQYF.

The chain combines TRBV5-1 with TRBJ2-1; D unclear. The CDR3 contains 20 residues. V lost 0 bases to trimming and J lost 0 bases, with 22 bases between them. CDR1 is SGHRS and CDR2 is YFSETQ in the germline V gene. CDR3 nucleotide sequence: TGCGCCAGCAGCTTGGATGGCGACGAGACCTCCTTTAGCTCCTACAATGAGCAGTTCTTC. This sequence encodes CASSLDGDETSFSSYNEQFF. Filled out from reference TRBV5-1 and TRBJ2-1, the complete variable domain reads KAGVTQTPRYLIKTRGQQVTLSCSPISGHRSVSWYQQTPGQGLQFLFEYFSETQRNKGNFPGRFSGRQFSNSRSEMNVSTLELGDSALYLCASSLDGDETSFSSYNEQFFGPGTRLTVL.

This clonotype showed up just a few times. This chain links TRBV2 with TRBJ2-1, with D possibly being TRBD2 (5 bases). Trimming removed 6 bases from V and 6 bases from J, with 18 bases in between. The CDR3 has 15 residues. CDR1 and CDR2 from the germline V gene are SNHLY and FYNNEI. CDR3 in amino acids: CASSNQRSEGNEQFF. The CDR3 DNA sequence: TGTGCCAGCAGCAACCAGCGGAGTGAGGGCAATGAGCAGTTCTTC.

This clonotype was observed a handful of times. The V and J genes are TRBV11-2 and TRBJ2-1, with a weak D call TRBD2 (5 bases). Trimming removed 1 base from V and 0 bases from J, with 16 bases in between. The CDR3 is made up of 18 amino acids. Per germline, CDR1 SGHAT and CDR2 FQNNGV. CDR3 loop: CASSLGISSGGSYNEQFF. The CDR3 DNA is TGTGCCAGCAGCTTAGGAATCTCCAGCGGCGGCTCCTACAATGAGCAGTTCTTC. The full variable domain, in which reference TRBV11-2 and TRBJ2-1 provide the parts outside the CDR3, is EAGVAQSPRYKIIEKRQSVAFWCNPISGHATLYWYQQILGQGPKLLIQFQNNGVVDDSQLPKDRFSAERLKGVDSTLKIQPAKLEDSAVYLCASSLGISSGGSYNEQFFGPGTRLTVL.

This clonotype has a count of ten or more. This sequence joins TRBV29-1 and TRBJ2-2; TRBD2 matches 10 bases. This CDR3 spans 16 amino acids. Germline assignment: CDR1 SQVTM and CDR2 ANQGSEA. Trimming cost V 0 bases and J 6 bases; bases outside gene matches: 7. Written as DNA, the CDR3 is TGCAGCGTTGAAGAGGAGATAGCGGGAGGCCCCGGGGAGCTGTTTTTT. Its protein is CSVEEEIAGGPGELFF.